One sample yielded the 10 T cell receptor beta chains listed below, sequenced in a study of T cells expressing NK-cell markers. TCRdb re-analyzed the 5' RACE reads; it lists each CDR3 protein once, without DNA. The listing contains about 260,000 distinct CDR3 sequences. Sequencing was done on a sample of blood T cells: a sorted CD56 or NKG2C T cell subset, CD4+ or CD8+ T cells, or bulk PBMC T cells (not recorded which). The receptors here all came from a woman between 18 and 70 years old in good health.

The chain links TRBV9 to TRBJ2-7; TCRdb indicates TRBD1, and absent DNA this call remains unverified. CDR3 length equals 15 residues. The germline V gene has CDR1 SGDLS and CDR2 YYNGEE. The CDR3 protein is CASSGGRLTTYEQYF.

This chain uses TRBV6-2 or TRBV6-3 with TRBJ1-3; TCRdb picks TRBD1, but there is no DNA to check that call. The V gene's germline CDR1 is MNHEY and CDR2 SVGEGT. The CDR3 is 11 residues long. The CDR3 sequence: CASSYRRQWDF.

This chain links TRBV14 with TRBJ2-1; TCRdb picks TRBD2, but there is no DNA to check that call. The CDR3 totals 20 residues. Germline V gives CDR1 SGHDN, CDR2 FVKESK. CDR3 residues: CASSQGPTTRPRSSYNEQFF.

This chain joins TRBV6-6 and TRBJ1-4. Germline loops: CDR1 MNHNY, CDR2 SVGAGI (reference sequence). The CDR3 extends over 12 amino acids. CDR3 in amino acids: CASSGGNEKLFF.

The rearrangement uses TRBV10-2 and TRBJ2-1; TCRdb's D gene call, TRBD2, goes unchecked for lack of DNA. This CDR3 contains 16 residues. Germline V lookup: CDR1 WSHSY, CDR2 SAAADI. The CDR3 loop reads CASSFSGGLSYNEQFF.

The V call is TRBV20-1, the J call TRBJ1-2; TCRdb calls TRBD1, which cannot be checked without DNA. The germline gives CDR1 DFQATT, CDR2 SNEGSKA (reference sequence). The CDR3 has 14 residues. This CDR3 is CSAEPRGLASGYTF.

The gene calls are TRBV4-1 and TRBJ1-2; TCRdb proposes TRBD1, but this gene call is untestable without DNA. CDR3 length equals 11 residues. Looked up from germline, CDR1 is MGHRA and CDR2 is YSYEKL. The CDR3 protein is CASSPGLGYTF.

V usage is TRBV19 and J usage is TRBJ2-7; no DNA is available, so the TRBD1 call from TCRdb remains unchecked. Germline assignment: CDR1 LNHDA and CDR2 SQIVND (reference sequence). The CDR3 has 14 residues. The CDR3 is CASRQPGTPYEQYF.

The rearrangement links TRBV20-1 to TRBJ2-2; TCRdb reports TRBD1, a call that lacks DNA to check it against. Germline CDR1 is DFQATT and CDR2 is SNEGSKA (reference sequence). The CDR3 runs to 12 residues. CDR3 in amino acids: CSARTGGGELFF.

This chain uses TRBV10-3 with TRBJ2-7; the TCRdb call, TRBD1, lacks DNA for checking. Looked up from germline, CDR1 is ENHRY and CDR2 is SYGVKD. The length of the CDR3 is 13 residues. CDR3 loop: CAIRGPLSYEQYF.